Following are 20 T cell receptor beta chains from one sample sequenced in a study of T-cell memory formation after mild COVID-19. TCRdb independently ran MiXCR on the 5' RACE reads; one entry per CDR3 protein. The sample lists hundreds of thousands of distinct CDR3 sequences, roughly 25% occurring once. Sequenced sample: PBMCs or a T cell subset sorted from them (not recorded which). These receptors were collected from an adult woman who had mild COVID-19 (a few samples of this study predate the infection). Cell type and time point are not known.

The V gene is TRBV5-1, the J gene TRBJ2-7; TRBD1 matches 7 bases. The germline gives CDR1 SGHRS, CDR2 YFSETQ. V lost 1 base, J lost 5 bases, and 6 bases stayed unmatched. The CDR3 consists of 14 residues. CDR3 in amino acids: CASSLRLGGHEQYF. Here the CDR3 DNA reads TGCGCCAGCAGCTTGCGGTTAGGGGGCCACGAGCAGTACTTC.

This clonotype appeared a few times. The chain couples TRBV7-6 to TRBJ2-7, with 10 bases lining up with TRBD1. J lost 7 bases, V lost 5 bases, and 8 bases had no gene match. The CDR3 is 14 residues long. Germline V gene data show CDR1 as SGHVS and CDR2 as FNYEAQ. The DNA for the CDR3 is TGTGCCAGCAGCCTTGACAGGGGGCCGTGGGAGCAGTACTTC. Translation gives CASSLDRGPWEQYF.

V usage is TRBV7-9 and J usage is TRBJ1-4, with D tentatively TRBD1 (5 bases). Germline V lookup: CDR1 SEHNR, CDR2 FQNEAQ (reference sequence). The CDR3 length is 15 residues. With 4 bases removed from V and 0 bases from J, the gap between germline ends came to 9 bases. CDR3 sequence reads: CASSSQETTNEKLFF. In DNA form, the CDR3 reads TGTGCCAGCAGCTCACAGGAAACAACTAATGAAAAACTGTTTTTT.

The CDR3 nucleotides are TGCAGTGCTCTGGACAGGGGGCGGGATACGCAGTATTTT. Translated: CSALDRGRDTQYF. The chain carries TRBV20-1 and TRBJ2-3; 11 bases match TRBD1. The CDR3 is 13 amino acids. V lost 5 bases and J lost 6; bases outside the gene matches: 4. Germline CDR1 and CDR2: DFQATT and SNEGSKA (reference sequence).

The gene calls are TRBV7-9 and TRBJ1-5; possibly TRBD1 for D (5 bases). This CDR3 region has 16 residues. Germline CDR1 reads SEHNR; CDR2 reads FQNEAQ (reference sequence). The V end lost 1 base, the J end lost 9 bases, and 19 bases lay between the germline ends. The CDR3 loop reads CASSLEGGEPTPPQHF. For the CDR3, the DNA is TGTGCCAGCAGCTTAGAGGGAGGGGAACCCACCCCGCCCCAGCATTTT.

The chain joins TRBV19 to TRBJ2-7; possibly TRBD1 for D (5 bases). V lost 2 bases, J lost 0 bases, and 11 bases lay in between. The CDR3 runs to 15 residues. Germline CDR1 reads LNHDA; CDR2 reads SQIVND (reference sequence). CDR3 residues: CASSISGDSSYEQYF. The CDR3 bases are TGTGCCAGTAGTATATCTGGTGACAGCTCCTACGAGCAGTACTTC.

There are a few counts of this clonotype. This chain uses TRBV7-8 with TRBJ2-1, with no clear D. The CDR3 sequence is 12 residues long. CDR1 is SGHVS and CDR2 is FQNEAQ in the germline V gene. The V and J ends lost 5 bases and 9 bases respectively, with 11 bases between them. In nucleotides, the CDR3 is TGTGCCAGCAGCCCCCCCCGACGTGAGCAGTTCTTC. It encodes CASSPPRREQFF.

This clonotype was counted only a few times. This sequence joins TRBV12-3 or TRBV12-4 and TRBJ2-2, with D maybe TRBD1 (5 bases). The CDR3 has 14 residues. V was trimmed by 5 bases and J by 7 bases, leaving 14 bases between them. The CDR3 nucleotides are TGTGCCAGCAGTCCTAGGGGCCTCGGCGGGGAGCTGTTTTTT. Translated: CASSPRGLGGELFF.

The V and J genes are TRBV30 and TRBJ1-3, with D unclear. The CDR3 sequence is 15 residues long. Trimming removed 2 bases at V and 2 bases at J, with 13 bases between. Germline assignment: CDR1 GTSNPN and CDR2 SVGIG (reference sequence). This CDR3 reads CAWSLDLPPGNTIYF. The CDR3 DNA reads as TGTGCCTGGAGTCTAGACTTACCCCCTGGAAACACCATATATTTT.

There are a few counts of this clonotype. This rearrangement joins TRBV6-5 to TRBJ1-2; TRBD1 agrees at 9 bases. In germline, CDR1 is MNHEY, CDR2 SVGAGI. The V and J ends lost 7 bases and 8 bases, in that order; junction bases with no gene match: 8. There are 13 residues in the CDR3. The CDR3 coding sequence is TGTGCCAGCAACTACAGGGGGCAGGAGGGCTACACCTTC. Its translation is CASNYRGQEGYTF.

The rearrangement links TRBV24-1 to TRBJ1-1, with 9 bases fitting TRBD1. Losses at the gene ends were 7 bases for V and 6 bases for J; bases not matched to a gene: 2. The germline V gene has CDR1 KGHDR and CDR2 SFDVKD. The CDR3 is 12 residues long. The chain's CDR3 is CATRGQGPEAFF. In nucleotides, the CDR3 is TGTGCCACCAGGGGACAGGGCCCTGAAGCTTTCTTT.

The table lists this clonotype with many counts. The genes are TRBV7-9 and TRBJ2-1; 8 bases match TRBD2. V trimming: 4 bases; J trimming: 13 bases; junction bases outside the gene matches: 6. CDR1 is SEHNR, CDR2 FQNEAQ, per germline (reference sequence). The CDR3 runs to 12 residues. As DNA, the CDR3 is TGTGCCAGCAGCTACCGAGCGGGAGCCCAGTTCTTC. Protein: CASSYRAGAQFF.

This rearrangement joins TRBV29-1 to TRBJ1-3; D unresolved. V shed 0 bases and J shed 2 bases, with 8 bases lying between them. CDR1 is SQVTM and CDR2 is ANQGSEA in the germline V gene. The CDR3 has 14 residues. CDR3 sequence reads: CSVEDPSAGNTIYF. The DNA for the CDR3 is TGCAGCGTTGAAGACCCCTCAGCTGGAAACACCATATATTTT.

This clonotype was counted between two and nine times. The chain employs TRBV7-8 and TRBJ1-1, with D unclear. Germline assignment: CDR1 SGHVS and CDR2 FQNEAQ. Deletions cut 2 bases from V and 3 bases from J, with 7 bases between. This CDR3 is 13 amino acids long. CDR3 sequence (DNA): TGTGCCAGCAGCTTACGGGCGGACACTGAAGCTTTCTTT. This gives the protein CASSLRADTEAFF.

A few counts support this clonotype. The rearrangement uses TRBV3-1 and TRBJ2-1, with TRBD2 matching over 10 bases. The CDR3 spans 15 residues. Germline V lookup: CDR1 LGHDT, CDR2 YNNKEL (reference sequence). V lost 9 bases and J lost 3; bases outside the gene matches: 8. Here the CDR3 reads CASTPLAGLYNEQFF. DNA for the CDR3: TGTGCCAGTACCCCACTAGCGGGGCTCTACAATGAGCAGTTCTTC.

V usage is TRBV4-3 and J usage is TRBJ2-1; 10 bases line up with TRBD2. The CDR3 is 16 amino acids. V dropped 2 bases and J dropped 8; count of bases not matched to a gene: 9. Germline loops: CDR1 LGHNA, CDR2 YSLEER. Here the CDR3 DNA reads TGCGCCAGCAGCCAAACGAGGGCTAGCGGGAGCTATGAGCAGTTCTTC. Its translation is CASSQTRASGSYEQFF.

The J gene is TRBJ2-3, the V gene TRBV10-3, with 16 bases that match TRBD2. CDR3 length: 19 amino acids. With 3 bases clipped from V and 6 bases from J, the junction kept 12 bases outside the gene matches. Germline CDR1 reads ENHRY; CDR2 reads SYGVKD. In nucleotides, the CDR3 is TGTGCCATCAGTGACCTATTAACCGGGACTAGCGGGAGGGGCGATACGCAGTATTTT. It codes for CAISDLLTGTSGRGDTQYF.

The V gene is TRBV18, the J gene TRBJ2-6; D gene ambiguous. From germline, CDR1 is KGHSH and CDR2 LQKENI. This CDR3 contains 16 residues. V was pared by 0 bases and J by 4 bases, with 10 bases between. CDR3: CASSPPSSLGANVLTF. As DNA, the CDR3 is TGTGCCAGCTCACCACCGTCCTCGCTCGGGGCCAACGTCCTGACTTTC.

This clonotype was seen a few times. V is TRBV4-2 and J is TRBJ2-6; the match to TRBD1 covers 10 bases. CDR3 length equals 17 residues. V shed 2 bases, J shed 4 bases, and the junction held 5 bases outside the gene matches. Per germline, CDR1 LGHNA and CDR2 YNFKEQ. The CDR3 region is CASSQQTGGGGANVLTF. The CDR3 DNA reads as TGTGCCAGCAGCCAACAGACAGGGGGCGGGGGGGCCAACGTCCTGACTTTC.

In this sample, this clonotype turned up a few times. V gene TRBV6-1 combines with J gene TRBJ2-5, with D maybe TRBD1 (6 bases). The CDR3 sequence is 14 residues long. CDR1 and CDR2 from the germline V gene are MNHNS and SASEGT. The ends were cut back, 7 bases at V and 2 bases at J, with 14 bases in the middle. CDR3 sequence: CASTPQGQQETQYF. DNA of the CDR3: TGTGCCAGCACCCCACAGGGCCAACAAGAGACCCAGTACTTC.